These 24 T cell receptor beta chains were all obtained from the same sample, sequenced in a study of beta chain features in type 1 diabetes. Study outcomes and limitations: Among all four CD4+ subsets, Type 1 diabetes patients had TCRB CDR3s that were moderately but significantly shorter.

These receptors' targets are unknown. Sequenced material consisted of expressed TCRB transcripts (all of the isolated RNA was reverse transcribed). Repertoires were generated with immunoSEQ multiplex PCR, while TCRdb's copy carries only in-frame clones and drops some. The data hold about 360,000 clones, with about 12% observed a single time. The sequenced sample was naive CD4+ T cells from blood. These receptors all come from a woman aged 18-30 years with type 1 diabetes.

The sample holds a few counts of this clone. This rearrangement joins TRBV28 to TRBJ2-6; TRBD1 matches 8 bases. The CDR3 extends over 16 amino acids. Unmatched junction bases numbered 10, after V lost 10 bases and J lost 2 bases. Germline CDR1 MDHEN, CDR2 SYDVKM. CDR3 DNA: TGTGCCATCCAGGGGGCTTTCGGTGCTGGGGCCAACGTCCTGACTTTC. It is translated as CAIQGAFGAGANVLTF.

The chain couples TRBV4-3 to TRBJ2-3; a weak D match, TRBD2 (5 bases). This CDR3 spans 16 amino acids. Trimming cost V 0 bases and J 0 bases, with 10 bases left between them. The germline gives CDR1 LGHNA, CDR2 YSLEER. The CDR3 region is CASSQEEEYSTDTQYF. CDR3 DNA: TGCGCCAGCAGCCAAGAGGAGGAATATAGCACAGATACGCAGTATTTT.

This clone was detected only a few times. V gene TRBV29-1 combines with J gene TRBJ2-5; 7 bases are a match to TRBD1. Germline CDR1 reads SQVTM; CDR2 reads ANQGSEA. This CDR3 contains 13 residues. V was clipped by 5 bases and J by 1 base; unmatched bases: 4. CDR3 sequence (DNA): TGCAGCGTTCCCCCAGGGGGCCAAGAGACCCAGTACTTC. It encodes CSVPPGGQETQYF.

This clone turned up a few times. The CDR3 nucleotides are TGTGCCAGCAGCTTATGGGCGGCAGGGCATGGCTACACCTTC. This encodes CASSLWAAGHGYTF. The chain links TRBV7-2 to TRBJ1-2; D is perhaps TRBD1 (5 bases). The V end lost 2 bases, the J end lost 6 bases, and 13 bases lay between the germline ends. Germline V lookup: CDR1 SGHTA, CDR2 FQGNSA. This CDR3 has 14 residues.

This clone turned up a few times. This chain connects TRBV4-1 to TRBJ2-7; 12 bases are a match to TRBD1. The CDR3 spans 16 residues. V was clipped by 3 bases and J by 7 bases; unmatched bases: 10. Germline V gene data show CDR1 as MGHRA and CDR2 as YSYEKL. Here the CDR3 reads CASSHPPGQGAQEQYF. The DNA of the CDR3 is TGCGCCAGCAGCCATCCTCCGGGACAGGGGGCTCAAGAGCAGTACTTC.

The chain uses TRBV28 and TRBJ2-7; D unresolved. With 1 base removed from V and 4 bases from J, the gap between germline ends came to 14 bases. CDR3 length: 15 residues. Germline lookup yields CDR1 MDHEN and CDR2 SYDVKM. DNA of the CDR3: TGTGCCAGCAGTTTATCCCCAGGTGGAAGGTACGAGCAGTACTTC. This translates into CASSLSPGGRYEQYF.

In the case of this clone: The sample holds other DNA sequences that translate to the same CDR3. This chain connects TRBV5-4 to TRBJ2-1; weak D call: TRBD1 (6 bases). The length of the CDR3 is 12 residues. Germline V CDR1 and CDR2: SGHNT, YYREEE (reference sequence). The V end lost 2 bases, the J end lost 6 bases, and 6 bases lay between the germline ends. This CDR3 is CASSLQGNEQFF. The CDR3 DNA follows: TGTGCCAGCAGCTTACAGGGCAATGAGCAGTTCTTC. Drawing the rest from reference TRBV5-4 and TRBJ2-1, the complete variable domain is ETGVTQSPTHLIKTRGQQVTLRCSSQSGHNTVSWYQQALGQGPQFIFQYYREEENGRGNFPPRFSGLQFPNYSSELNVNALELDDSALYLCASSLQGNEQFFGPGTRLTVL.

This clone was picked up a small number of times. This chain links TRBV4-1 with TRBJ2-7; 8 bases align to TRBD1. After removal of 5 bases from V and 2 bases from J, the junction contained 5 bases not matched to a gene. From germline, CDR1 is MGHRA and CDR2 YSYEKL. The CDR3 totals 14 residues. Here the CDR3 reads CASSAGQGTYEQYF. CDR3 bases: TGCGCCAGCAGCGCCGGACAGGGAACCTACGAGCAGTACTTC.

This clone was recorded a few times. The gene calls are TRBV5-4 and TRBJ2-6; D not certain. The CDR3 extends over 15 amino acids. Germline V gene sequence: CDR1 SGHNT, CDR2 YYREEE (reference sequence). Trimming took off 2 bases at V and 0 bases at J, with 6 bases between the two ends. CDR3 residues: CASSLSGSGANVLTF. CDR3 coding DNA: TGTGCCAGCAGCTTATCGGGCTCTGGGGCCAACGTCCTGACTTTC.

Only a few counts were recorded for this clone. The rearrangement links TRBV28 to TRBJ2-5; 8 bases match TRBD1. The ends lost 4 bases at V and 4 bases at J; junction bases unmatched: 8. Germline loops: CDR1 MDHEN, CDR2 SYDVKM. This CDR3 has 15 amino acids. This chain's CDR3 is CASSSSGTGSETQYF. CDR3 in DNA: TGTGCCAGCAGTTCCTCCGGGACAGGATCAGAGACCCAGTACTTC. Variable domain in full (rest from reference TRBV28 and TRBJ2-5): DVKVTQSSRYLVKRTGEKVFLECVQDMDHENMFWYRQDPGLGLRLIYFSYDVKMKEKGDIPEGYSVSREKKERFSLILESASTNQTSMYLCASSSSGTGSETQYFGPGTRLLVL.

This clone was counted only a few times. CDR3 sequence (DNA): TGCGCCAGCAGCTTGCCTCTGGCCAGCTCCTACAATGAGCAGTTCTTC. This encodes CASSLPLASSYNEQFF. The chain recombines TRBV5-1 with TRBJ2-1; D is unresolved. This CDR3 has 16 amino acids. The V and J ends lost 1 base and 0 bases respectively, with 11 bases between them. CDR1 is SGHRS and CDR2 is YFSETQ in the germline V gene.

This sequence joins TRBV7-3 and TRBJ2-1; TRBD2 agrees at 10 bases. CDR1 SGHTA and CDR2 FQGTGA come from the germline V gene. J gave up 8 bases and V 5 bases, and 12 bases lay outside the gene matches. This CDR3 contains 16 residues. The CDR3 DNA reads as TGTGCCAGCAGCCTCACCGGAACTAGCGGGATAGATGAGCAGTTCTTC. Amino acids: CASSLTGTSGIDEQFF.

A few counts support this clone. The chain couples TRBV7-2 to TRBJ2-1; TRBD2 might be the D (5 bases). V was trimmed by 5 bases and J by 2 bases, leaving 13 bases between them. Germline V lookup: CDR1 SGHTA, CDR2 FQGNSA. The CDR3 sequence is 15 residues long. The CDR3 is CASSPRTPAYNEQFF. The CDR3 DNA is TGTGCCAGCAGCCCGCGGACTCCTGCCTACAATGAGCAGTTCTTC.

The sample holds a few counts of this clone. The chain couples TRBV20-1 to TRBJ1-2; D gene unclear. The germline gives CDR1 DFQATT, CDR2 SNEGSKA (reference sequence). The CDR3 extends over 11 amino acids. The V and J ends lost 7 bases and 4 bases respectively, with 10 bases between them. CDR3 in amino acids: CSVGESYGYTF. CDR3 in DNA: TGCAGTGTCGGGGAGAGCTATGGCTACACCTTC.

This sequence joins TRBV6-5 and TRBJ2-1; unclear D gene. This CDR3 has 11 amino acids. Trimming stripped 5 bases from V and 7 bases from J, with 6 bases between. CDR1 and CDR2 from the germline V gene are MNHEY and SVGAGI. This CDR3 is CASSVLNEQFF. The CDR3, as DNA: TGTGCCAGCAGTGTCCTTAATGAGCAGTTCTTC.

A few counts support this clone. The chain uses TRBV4-2 and TRBJ2-1; 7 bases are shared with TRBD2. Germline V gene data show CDR1 as LGHNA and CDR2 as YNFKEQ. V shed 7 bases, J shed 1 base, and the junction held 4 bases outside the gene matches. This CDR3 region has 14 residues. CDR3 nucleotides: TGTGCCAGCACAGCGGGACCATCCTACAATGAGCAGTTCTTC. Protein: CASTAGPSYNEQFF.

This clone was observed a few times. This chain links TRBV5-1 with TRBJ2-7; 11 bases are a match to TRBD2. Germline V gene lookup returns CDR1 SGHRS and CDR2 YFSETQ. The CDR3 is 17 residues long. Trimming removed 4 bases from V and 0 bases from J; junction bases left unmatched: 9. The CDR3 coding sequence is TGCGCCAGCAGCACCTGGACTAGCGGGTCGAGCTCCTACGAGCAGTACTTC. Protein product: CASSTWTSGSSSYEQYF.

This clone was seen a handful of times. J is TRBJ2-1 and V is TRBV7-9, with 8 bases that match TRBD2. Trimming cost V 3 bases and J 6 bases; bases outside gene matches: 4. CDR3 length: 14 residues. The germline V gene encodes CDR1 SEHNR and CDR2 FQNEAQ (reference sequence). The CDR3 nucleotides read TGTGCCAGCAGCTTTGCTGCGGGAGGCAATGAGCAGTTCTTC. The encoded protein is CASSFAAGGNEQFF.

Notes on this clone: Different DNA sequences within this sample yield the same CDR3. This chain links TRBV19 with TRBJ1-5; the D is unclear. CDR3 size: 12 residues. Trimming took 7 bases from V and 2 from J, leaving 6 bases between them. From germline, CDR1 is LNHDA and CDR2 SQIVND (reference sequence). For the CDR3, the DNA is TGTGCCAGTACCGGTGGCAATCAGCCCCAGCATTTT. Amino acids: CASTGGNQPQHF.

In this sample, this clone turned up a few times. The gene calls are TRBV5-1 and TRBJ2-2, with a weak D call TRBD2 (5 bases). Germline CDR1 and CDR2: SGHRS and YFSETQ. The CDR3 contains 13 residues. Trimming left V 4 bases short and J 4 bases short, with 8 bases between. CDR3 in DNA: TGCGCCAGCAGCAAAACTAGCACCGGGGAGCTGTTTTTT. Amino acid sequence: CASSKTSTGELFF.

The chain employs TRBV2 and TRBJ1-1; possible D gene TRBD1, 6 bases. With 2 bases removed from V and 4 bases from J, the gap between germline ends came to 14 bases. The CDR3 loop spans 15 amino acids. Per the germline V gene, CDR1 is SNHLY and CDR2 is FYNNEI. In nucleotides, the CDR3 is TGTGCCAGCAGTGAATTAACAGGGAGTGTCACTGAAGCTTTCTTT. This translates into CASSELTGSVTEAFF.

There are a few counts of this clone. The rearrangement links TRBV7-3 to TRBJ2-3; 9 bases are shared with TRBD1. The germline V gene has CDR1 SGHTA and CDR2 FQGTGA. CDR3 size: 18 residues. The ends lost 0 bases at V and 2 bases at J; junction bases unmatched: 9. The chain's CDR3 is CASSLTPRGTGNTDTQYF. The DNA for the CDR3 is TGTGCCAGCAGCTTAACGCCTCGGGGGACAGGGAACACAGATACGCAGTATTTT.

This clone showed up just a few times. V gene TRBV5-1 combines with J gene TRBJ2-6; TRBD1 might be the D (5 bases). The V gene lost 4 bases and the J gene lost 1 base, with 18 bases spanning the gap. Germline CDR1 and CDR2: SGHRS and YFSETQ. The CDR3 is 18 residues long. In nucleotides, the CDR3 is TGCGCCAGCAGCCAACGTGTGACAGTTAATTCTGGGGCCAACGTCCTGACTTTC. Translating it yields CASSQRVTVNSGANVLTF. The variable domain in full, with the rest retrieved from reference TRBV5-1 and TRBJ2-6, is KAGVTQTPRYLIKTRGQQVTLSCSPISGHRSVSWYQQTPGQGLQFLFEYFSETQRNKGNFPGRFSGRQFSNSRSEMNVSTLELGDSALYLCASSQRVTVNSGANVLTFGAGSRLTVL.

This clone showed up just a few times. The chain joins TRBV18 to TRBJ1-2; no firm D call. The CDR3 runs to 15 residues. CDR1 is KGHSH, CDR2 LQKENI, per germline. The V end was cut by 8 bases, the J end by 7 bases, with 23 bases between. CDR3 residues: CASRDTGVLGPGYTF. CDR3 bases: TGTGCCAGCAGAGACACGGGAGTACTAGGTCCTGGCTACACCTTC.